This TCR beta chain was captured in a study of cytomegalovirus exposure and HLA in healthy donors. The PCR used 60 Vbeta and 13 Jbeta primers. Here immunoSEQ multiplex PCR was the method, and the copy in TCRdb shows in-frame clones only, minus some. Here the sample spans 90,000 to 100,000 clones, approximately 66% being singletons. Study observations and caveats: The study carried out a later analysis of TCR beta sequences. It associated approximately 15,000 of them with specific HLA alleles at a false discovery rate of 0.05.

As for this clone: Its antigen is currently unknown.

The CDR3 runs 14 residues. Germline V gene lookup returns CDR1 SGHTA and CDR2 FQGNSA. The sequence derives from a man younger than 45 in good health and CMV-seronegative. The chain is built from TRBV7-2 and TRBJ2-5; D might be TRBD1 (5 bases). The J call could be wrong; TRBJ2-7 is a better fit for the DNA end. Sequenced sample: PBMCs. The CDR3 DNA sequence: TGTGCCAGCAGAAACCAGGGTTGGCCCTACGAGCAGTACTTC. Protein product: CASRNQGWPYEQYF.